This T cell receptor (beta chain) was observed in a study of shared clonotypes between healthy human individuals. Study-wide background: With ages of 18 to 49, the donors were two women and three men. Overall study findings and caveats: Investigators collected only blood, and repertoires in tissues likely differ.

Libraries were prepared by immunoSEQ multiplex PCR; TCRdb keeps only in-frame clonotypes and omits some of them. The repertoire includes millions of clones, more than 80% of them detected once, and about 0.13% sits in the top ten. Worth noting for this clone: Its antigen is not known.

This receptor was taken from a man aged 18-30 years in good health. Sequenced material: naive CD4+ T cells sorted from blood. Subset meaning: CD45RA+ positively selected.

The CDR3 sequence is CASTPSGTRTYDTQYF. The CDR3 DNA sequence: TGCGCCAGCACCCCGTCCGGGACACGGACATACGATACGCAGTATTTT. The V and J genes are TRBV5-1 and TRBJ2-3, with TRBD1 as a possible D gene (6 bases). Deletions cut 6 bases from V and 6 bases from J, with 23 bases between. CDR1 SGHRS and CDR2 YFSETQ come from the germline V gene. CDR3 size: 16 residues.